This T cell receptor (beta chain) was found in a study of CD8+ T cells in alopecia areata. Background on the study: Dosing spanned 6 to 18 months on tofacitinib, then 6 months off drug.

The CDR3 loop spans 14 amino acids. Looked up from germline, CDR1 is SGDLS and CDR2 is YYNGEE. V lost 3 bases and J lost 1, with 10 bases in between. RNA, once extracted, was reverse transcribed into cDNA for use as the sequencing template. TCRdb keeps only in-frame clones here, not all; method: immunoSEQ multiplex PCR. In the table there are around 200,000 clones, around 63% of which are singletons. Whole-study results and caveats: Across lesional scalp, and particularly alopecia totalis/universalis, clonality surpassed that of normal scalp.

About this clone itself: Its matching antigen is unknown.

This chain uses TRBV9 with TRBJ2-5; D possibly corresponds to TRBD2 (6 bases). The sequenced sample was CD4+ T cells sorted from blood, obtained at week 0. This clonotype was obtained from a human donor with alopecia areata. CDR3 in amino acids: CASSARDFQETQYF. CDR3 nucleotide sequence: TGTGCCAGCAGCGCCCGGGACTTCCAAGAGACCCAGTACTTC. The variable domain in full, completed from reference TRBV9 and TRBJ2-5, reads DSGVTQTPKHLITATGQRVTLRCSPRSGDLSVYWYQQSLDQGLQFLIQYYNGEERAKGNILERFSAQQFPDLHSELNLSSLELGDSALYFCASSARDFQETQYFGPGTRLLVL.